The present entry profiles one T cell receptor (beta chain) with its context. Measured with immunoSEQ multiplex PCR; TCRdb has only the in-frame clones, and not every one. The table has 70,000 to 75,000 clones, approximately 80% seen once; the top ten hold roughly 1.2%. This sample is part of a study of OX40 agonist ivuxolimab in advanced cancers. This CDR3 has 16 amino acids. Per the germline V gene, CDR1 is SGHRS and CDR2 is YFSETQ. Trimming cost V 4 bases and J 2 bases, with 16 bases left between them. This clonotype was obtained from an adult with an advanced solid tumor such as melanoma, head and neck, liver or kidney cancer. The chain employs TRBV5-1 and TRBJ1-5, with D possibly TRBD1 on 6 matching bases. The material was CD4+ or CD8+ T cells sorted from blood, obtained in a trial of the OX40 agonist ivuxolimab. The CDR3 loop is CASSPGNRAGNQPQHF. The CDR3, as DNA: TGCGCCAGCAGCCCGGGAAACAGGGCAGGCAATCAGCCCCAGCATTTT.